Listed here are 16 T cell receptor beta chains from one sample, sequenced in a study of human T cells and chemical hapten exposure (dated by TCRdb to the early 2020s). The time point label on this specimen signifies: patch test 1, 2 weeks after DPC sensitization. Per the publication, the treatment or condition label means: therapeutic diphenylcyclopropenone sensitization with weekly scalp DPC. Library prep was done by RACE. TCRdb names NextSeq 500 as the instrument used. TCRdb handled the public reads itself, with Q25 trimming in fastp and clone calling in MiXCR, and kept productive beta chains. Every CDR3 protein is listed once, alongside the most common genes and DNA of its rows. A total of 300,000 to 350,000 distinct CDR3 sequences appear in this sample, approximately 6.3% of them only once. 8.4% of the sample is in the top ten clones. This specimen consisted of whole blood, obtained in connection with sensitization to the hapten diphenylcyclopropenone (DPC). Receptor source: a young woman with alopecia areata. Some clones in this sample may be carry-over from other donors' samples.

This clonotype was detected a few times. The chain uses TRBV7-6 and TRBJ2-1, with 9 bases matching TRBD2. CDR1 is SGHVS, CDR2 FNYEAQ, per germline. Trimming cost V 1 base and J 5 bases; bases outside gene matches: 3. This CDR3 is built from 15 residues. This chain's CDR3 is CASSLERGEHNEQFF. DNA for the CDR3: TGTGCCAGCAGCTTAGAGCGGGGGGAACACAATGAGCAGTTCTTC.

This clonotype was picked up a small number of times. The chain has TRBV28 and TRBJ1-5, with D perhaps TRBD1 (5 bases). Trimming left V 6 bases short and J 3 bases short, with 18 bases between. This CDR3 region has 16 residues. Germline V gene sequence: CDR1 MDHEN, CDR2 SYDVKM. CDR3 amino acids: CASRSARDGVNQPQHF. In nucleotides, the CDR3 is TGTGCCAGCAGATCCGCCCGGGACGGGGTCAATCAGCCCCAGCATTTT. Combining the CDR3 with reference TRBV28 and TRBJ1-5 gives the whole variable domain DVKVTQSSRYLVKRTGEKVFLECVQDMDHENMFWYRQDPGLGLRLIYFSYDVKMKEKGDIPEGYSVSREKKERFSLILESASTNQTSMYLCASRSARDGVNQPQHFGDGTRLSIL.

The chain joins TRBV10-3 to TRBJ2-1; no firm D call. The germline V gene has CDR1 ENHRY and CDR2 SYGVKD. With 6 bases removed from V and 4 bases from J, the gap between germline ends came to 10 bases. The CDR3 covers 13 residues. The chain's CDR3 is CAIRPGQYNEQFF. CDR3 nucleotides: TGTGCCATCAGACCGGGCCAGTACAATGAGCAGTTCTTC.

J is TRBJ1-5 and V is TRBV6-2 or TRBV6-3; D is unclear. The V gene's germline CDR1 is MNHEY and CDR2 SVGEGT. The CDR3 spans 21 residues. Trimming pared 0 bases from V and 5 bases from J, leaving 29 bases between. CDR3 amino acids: CASSYSARKVLRAWVDQPQHF. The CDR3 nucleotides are TGTGCCAGCAGTTACTCGGCCAGGAAAGTACTAAGAGCTTGGGTGGATCAGCCCCAGCATTTT.

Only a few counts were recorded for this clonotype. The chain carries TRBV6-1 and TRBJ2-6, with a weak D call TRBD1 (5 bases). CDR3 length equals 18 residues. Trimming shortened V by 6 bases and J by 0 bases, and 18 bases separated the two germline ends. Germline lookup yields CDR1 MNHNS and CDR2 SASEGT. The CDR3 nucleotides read TGTGCCAGCAGACCCACAGGCCCGCATAGCTCTGGGGCCAACGTCCTGACTTTC. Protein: CASRPTGPHSSGANVLTF.

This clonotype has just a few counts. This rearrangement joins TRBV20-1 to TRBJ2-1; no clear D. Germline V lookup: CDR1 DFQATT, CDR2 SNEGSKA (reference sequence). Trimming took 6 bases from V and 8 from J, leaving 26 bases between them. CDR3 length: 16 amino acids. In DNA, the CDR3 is TGCAGTGCCAGTCACACCGGAGAGAAAGGATGGGATGAGCAGTTCTTC. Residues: CSASHTGEKGWDEQFF.

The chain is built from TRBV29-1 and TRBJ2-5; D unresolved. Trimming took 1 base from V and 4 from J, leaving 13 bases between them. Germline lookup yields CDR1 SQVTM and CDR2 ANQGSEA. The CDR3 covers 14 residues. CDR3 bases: TGCAGCGTTGAAGCACTCGGTGTAGGAGAGACCCAGTACTTC. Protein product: CSVEALGVGETQYF.

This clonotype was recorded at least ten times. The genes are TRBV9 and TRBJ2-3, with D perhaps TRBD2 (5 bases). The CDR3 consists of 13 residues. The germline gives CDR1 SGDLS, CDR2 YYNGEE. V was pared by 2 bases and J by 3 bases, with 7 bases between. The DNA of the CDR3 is TGTGCCAGCAGCGTGGTAGCGACAGATACGCAGTATTTT. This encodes CASSVVATDTQYF.

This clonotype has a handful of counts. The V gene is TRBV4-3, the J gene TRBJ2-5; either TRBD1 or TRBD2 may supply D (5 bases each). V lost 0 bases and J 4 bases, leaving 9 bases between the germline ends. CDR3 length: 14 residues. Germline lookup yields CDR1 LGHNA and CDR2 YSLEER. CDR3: CASSQEPGPETQYF. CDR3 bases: TGCGCCAGCAGCCAAGAGCCGGGGCCAGAGACCCAGTACTTC.

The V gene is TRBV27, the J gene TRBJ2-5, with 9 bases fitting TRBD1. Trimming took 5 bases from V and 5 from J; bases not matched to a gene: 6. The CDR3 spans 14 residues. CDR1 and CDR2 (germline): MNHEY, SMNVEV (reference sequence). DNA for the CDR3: TGTGCCAGCAGTATAAACAGGGGGCACGAGACCCAGTACTTC. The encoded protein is CASSINRGHETQYF.

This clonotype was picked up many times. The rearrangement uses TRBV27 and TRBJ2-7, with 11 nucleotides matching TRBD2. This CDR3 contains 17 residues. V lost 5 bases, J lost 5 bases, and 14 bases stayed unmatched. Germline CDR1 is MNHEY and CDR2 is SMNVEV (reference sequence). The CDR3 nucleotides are TGTGCCAGCAGTCCGTATCCTAGCGGGGGGCGGATCGACGAGCAGTACTTC. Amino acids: CASSPYPSGGRIDEQYF.

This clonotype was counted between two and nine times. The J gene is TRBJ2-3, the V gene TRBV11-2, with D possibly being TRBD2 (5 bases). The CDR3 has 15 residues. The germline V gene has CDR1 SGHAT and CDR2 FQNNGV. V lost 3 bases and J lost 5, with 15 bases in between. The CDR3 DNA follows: TGTGCCAGCAGCTTGAGGCTAACTCGGGGAGATACGCAGTATTTT. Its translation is CASSLRLTRGDTQYF.

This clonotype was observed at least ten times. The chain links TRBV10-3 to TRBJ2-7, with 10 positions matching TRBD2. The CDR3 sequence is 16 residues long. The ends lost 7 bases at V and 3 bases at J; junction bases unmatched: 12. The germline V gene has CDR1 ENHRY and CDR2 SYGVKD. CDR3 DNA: TGTGCCATCATGCCCAGCGGGGGGGCCACGGTCTACGAGCAGTACTTC. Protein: CAIMPSGGATVYEQYF.

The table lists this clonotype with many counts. CDR3 DNA sequence: TGTGCCAGCAGGACCGGGGAAATCGAGCTGTTTTTT. Translating it yields CASRTGEIELFF. The chain links TRBV6-6 to TRBJ2-2; D is possibly TRBD2 (5 bases). The CDR3 extends over 12 amino acids. Germline values: CDR1 MNHNY, CDR2 SVGAGI (reference sequence). The V end lost 6 bases, the J end lost 11 bases, and 13 bases lay between the germline ends.

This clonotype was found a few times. In DNA form, the CDR3 reads TGTGCCAGCAGTGACAGAGACTATGGCTACACCTTC. Protein product: CASSDRDYGYTF. This chain links TRBV7-9 with TRBJ1-2, with D perhaps TRBD1 (5 bases). This CDR3 is 12 amino acids long. Between the trimmed V and J ends, which lost 6 bases and 3 bases, there was a span of 8 bases. The germline V gene encodes CDR1 SEHNR and CDR2 FQNEAQ (reference sequence).

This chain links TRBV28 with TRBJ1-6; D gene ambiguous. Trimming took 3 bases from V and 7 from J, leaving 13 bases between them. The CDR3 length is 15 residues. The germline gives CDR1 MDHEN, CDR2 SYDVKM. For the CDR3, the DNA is TGTGCCAGCAGTTTTATGTCGGGTGGCAATTCACCCCTCCACTTT. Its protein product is CASSFMSGGNSPLHF.